This T cell receptor beta chain derives from a study of monozygotic twins with inflammatory bowel disease. General study findings and limits: Against healthy co-twins, IBD patients had lower TCRbeta diversity (measured by inverse Simpson).

Isolation of total RNA was performed on whole blood, with no prior T cell sorting. This CDR3 region has 14 residues. In germline, CDR1 is SGHRS, CDR2 YFSETQ. Comment on this clonotype: Its target is not known.

Incorporation of UMIs carrying a 6-nucleotide sample barcode was performed by template switching. Both TCRalpha and TCRbeta cDNA were subjected to two nested PCRs lasting about 17 and 10 cycles. TCRdb re-called the 5' RACE reads; one entry per CDR3 protein, DNA not given. Here the sample table reports some 150,000 distinct CDR3 sequences. The TCR sequence derives from a human donor with ulcerative colitis or Crohn's disease, or a healthy co-twin of an affected twin (not recorded which). V gene TRBV5-1 combines with J gene TRBJ1-6. Sequencing used blood. This chain's CDR3 is CASSGGTLNSPLHF. Combining the CDR3 with reference TRBV5-1 and TRBJ1-6 gives the whole variable domain KAGVTQTPRYLIKTRGQQVTLSCSPISGHRSVSWYQQTPGQGLQFLFEYFSETQRNKGNFPGRFSGRQFSNSRSEMNVSTLELGDSALYLCASSGGTLNSPLHFGNGTRLTVT.